These 23 T cell receptor beta chains were all obtained from the same sample, sequenced in a study of T cell responses to AZD1222 COVID-19 vaccine (dated by TCRdb to the early 2020s). The receptor library was made with the immunoSEQ multiplex PCR assay. In TCRdb, the immuneACCESS table is reduced to in-frame sequences with V and J assigned. These tables do not hold every clone; where another copy was compared, an unresolved V gene accounts for under half, and the others remain unexplained. The sample table records under 200,000 clones; 90% to 95% of these occur just once. Roughly 9.8% of the sample is held by the ten biggest clonotypes. This specimen's time point label, interpreted: baseline before first vaccination. The input for sequencing was peripheral blood, taken on day 0 of AZD1222 vaccination. Receptor source: an adult in good health.

The chain employs TRBV11-3 and TRBJ1-6; D unclear. The V end was cut by 1 base, the J end by 9 bases, with 7 bases between. The CDR3 totals 13 residues. Germline-derived CDR1 and CDR2 are SGHNT and YENEEA. The CDR3: CASSLVLGSPLHF. CDR3 coding DNA: TGTGCCAGCAGCTTAGTTCTTGGTTCACCCCTCCACTTT.

This clone was found once. One end of the junction does not line up with germline, which may come from a read error. The chain is built from TRBV28 and TRBJ1-1; weak D call: TRBD1 (5 bases). This CDR3 spans 13 amino acids. Germline V gene lookup returns CDR1 MDHEN and CDR2 SYDVKM. The CDR3 coding sequence is TGTGCCAGCAGTCCAACAGGACCCCGTGAAACTTTCTTT. It specifies CASSPTGPRETFF.

The rearrangement joins TRBV28 to TRBJ1-5, with 7 bases identical to TRBD1. The germline V gene has CDR1 MDHEN and CDR2 SYDVKM. The CDR3 has 16 residues. The V segment lost 3 bases and the J segment 1 base; nucleotides outside the gene matches: 6. DNA of the CDR3: TGTGCCAGCAGTTTCAGAGGGGGCGCGAGCAATCAGCCCCAGCATTTT. Its protein is CASSFRGGASNQPQHF.

This CDR3 reads CASSVPIPPGANVLTF. The CDR3 bases are TGCGCCAGCAGCGTCCCTATCCCCCCTGGGGCCAACGTCCTGACTTTC. This chain links TRBV5-1 with TRBJ2-6, with D uncertain. Germline assignment: CDR1 SGHRS and CDR2 YFSETQ. This CDR3 is 16 amino acids long. V lost 4 bases and J lost 2, with 13 bases in between.

This rearrangement joins TRBV27 to TRBJ2-7, with 7 bases that match TRBD2. V lost 6 bases and J lost 4; bases outside the gene matches: 12. The germline gives CDR1 MNHEY, CDR2 SMNVEV (reference sequence). This CDR3 is built from 15 residues. The CDR3 coding sequence is TGTGCCAGCAGAGCTGGGGGGGGAGGGCATTACGAGCAGTACTTC. This translates into CASRAGGGGHYEQYF.

The rearrangement links TRBV3-1 (or the pseudogene TRBV3-2) to TRBJ1-1; tentative D call: TRBD1 (5 bases). The germline gives CDR1 LGHDT, CDR2 YNNKEL (reference sequence). The V end was cut by 0 bases, the J end by 0 bases, with 8 bases between. This CDR3 has 15 amino acids. This CDR3 reads CASSQDQGLNTEAFF. CDR3 bases: TGTGCCAGCAGCCAAGATCAGGGTTTGAACACTGAAGCTTTCTTT.

V and J are TRBV6-2 or TRBV6-3 and TRBJ1-1, with D hard to call. V dropped 5 bases and J dropped 1 base, with 11 bases sitting between them. Germline V lookup: CDR1 MNHEY, CDR2 SVGEGT. CDR3 length equals 14 residues. The CDR3 sequence is CASSTIVGNTEAFF. In nucleotides, the CDR3 is TGTGCCAGCAGTACGATAGTTGGGAACACTGAAGCTTTCTTT.

The gene calls are TRBV10-3 and TRBJ2-7, with D unclear. From germline, CDR1 is ENHRY and CDR2 SYGVKD. CDR3 size: 15 residues. Trimming removed 4 bases from V and 0 bases from J, with 13 bases in between. In DNA form, the CDR3 reads TGTGCCATCAGTGTCGTTTCGGCAAGCTCCTACGAGCAGTACTTC. It codes for CAISVVSASSYEQYF.

The V gene is TRBV24-1, the J gene TRBJ2-4, with D possibly being TRBD1 or TRBD2 (5 bases each). V lost 0 bases and J 2 bases, leaving 10 bases between the germline ends. The germline V gene has CDR1 KGHDR and CDR2 SFDVKD. CDR3 size: 16 residues. The CDR3 coding sequence is TGTGCCACCAGTGATTTGGGGGGTCTGACCAAAAACATTCAGTACTTC. Amino acids: CATSDLGGLTKNIQYF.

The chain couples TRBV9 to TRBJ2-2; D is unclear. The V and J ends lost 0 bases and 6 bases respectively, with 3 bases between them. CDR3 length: 12 amino acids. Per germline, CDR1 SGDLS and CDR2 YYNGEE. The CDR3 DNA reads TGTGCCAGCAGCGTAGAGGCCGGGGAGCTGTTTTTT. This gives the protein CASSVEAGELFF.

The sample holds one count of this clone. This chain joins TRBV5-1 and TRBJ1-2; 7 bases map to TRBD1. Germline V gives CDR1 SGHRS, CDR2 YFSETQ. The junction had 10 bases not matched to a gene; V was cut back by 0 bases and J by 5 bases. This CDR3 has 16 amino acids. Written as DNA, the CDR3 is TGCGCCAGCAGCTTGGTTACCGGGACAGAGAGATATGGCTACACCTTC. Encoded protein: CASSLVTGTERYGYTF.

The chain joins TRBV5-1 to TRBJ2-3; TRBD1 matches 7 bases. Germline CDR1 is SGHRS and CDR2 is YFSETQ. This CDR3 is 16 amino acids long. V lost 4 bases and J lost 1; bases outside the gene matches: 9. In DNA form, the CDR3 reads TGCGCCAGCAGCCTCATACCCGGGACAGGCACAGATACGCAGTATTTT. Translated, it gives CASSLIPGTGTDTQYF.

This chain links TRBV2 with TRBJ1-2, with D possibly being TRBD1 (5 bases). Germline CDR1 and CDR2: SNHLY and FYNNEI. There are 12 residues in the CDR3. V lost 4 bases and J 4 bases, leaving 7 bases between the germline ends. DNA of the CDR3: TGTGCCAGCAGTGGACAGTTCTATGGCTACACCTTC. Translating it yields CASSGQFYGYTF.

The rearrangement uses TRBV7-3 and TRBJ2-1; a weak D match, TRBD2 (5 bases). Trimming stripped 2 bases from V and 6 bases from J, with 14 bases between. The CDR3 is 15 residues long. Germline V gene sequence: CDR1 SGHTA, CDR2 FQGTGA. The CDR3 DNA reads TGTGCCAGCAGCTTAGCGGGCAGGACGGGCAATGAGCAGTTCTTC. Translated, it gives CASSLAGRTGNEQFF.

The genes are TRBV5-1 and TRBJ2-3; 7 nucleotides match TRBD2. The ends lost 0 bases at V and 5 bases at J; junction bases unmatched: 3. The germline gives CDR1 SGHRS, CDR2 YFSETQ. The CDR3 length is 14 residues. CDR3 nucleotide sequence: TGCGCCAGCAGCTTGGTTGCGGGAGAAGATACGCAGTATTTT. Its translation: CASSLVAGEDTQYF.

This rearrangement joins TRBV5-4 to TRBJ1-2; 10 bases match TRBD1. This CDR3 has 13 amino acids. V gave up 5 bases and J gave up 6 bases; unmatched junction bases: 4. In germline, CDR1 is SGHNT, CDR2 YYREEE (reference sequence). Here the CDR3 reads CASRLTGGDGYTF. The CDR3, as DNA: TGTGCCAGCAGATTGACAGGGGGCGATGGCTACACCTTC.

This chain connects TRBV19 to TRBJ1-1; D is undetermined. Germline lookup yields CDR1 LNHDA and CDR2 SQIVND (reference sequence). The germline V and J ends were trimmed by 3 bases and 0 bases, with 5 bases remaining between them. There are 13 residues in the CDR3. CDR3 in amino acids: CASSITMNTEAFF. DNA of the CDR3: TGTGCCAGTAGTATTACGATGAACACTGAAGCTTTCTTT.

The J gene is TRBJ2-4, the V gene TRBV14; D possibly matches TRBD1 or TRBD2 (6 bases each). The V and J ends lost 0 bases and 9 bases respectively, with 15 bases between them. Germline V gives CDR1 SGHDN, CDR2 FVKESK. This CDR3 is 15 amino acids long. The CDR3 bases are TGTGCCAGCAGCCAAGATGAGGGGGGTCATGGCATTCAGTACTTC. It yields the protein CASSQDEGGHGIQYF.

The genes are TRBV2 and TRBJ2-5; the D gene is possibly TRBD1 (6 bases). V lost 3 bases and J lost 9, with 11 bases in between. Germline lookup yields CDR1 SNHLY and CDR2 FYNNEI. The CDR3 loop spans 12 amino acids. CDR3 loop: CASSDDRTAQYF. For the CDR3, the DNA is TGTGCCAGCAGTGACGACAGGACGGCCCAGTACTTC.

V usage is TRBV19 and J usage is TRBJ2-7; 8 positions agree with TRBD2. This CDR3 comprises 14 residues. After removal of 6 bases from V and 3 bases from J, the junction contained 7 bases not matched to a gene. CDR1 and CDR2 from the germline V gene are LNHDA and SQIVND (reference sequence). The CDR3, as DNA: TGTGCCAGTAGACTCACTAGCGGCGACTACGAGCAGTACTTC. Protein product: CASRLTSGDYEQYF.

The genes are TRBV5-6 and TRBJ2-7, with D uncertain. This CDR3 has 12 residues. The germline CDR1 and CDR2 sequences are SGHDT and YYEEEE. Trimming left V 3 bases short and J 3 bases short, with 7 bases between. In DNA, the CDR3 is TGTGCCAGCAGCTCGGACCACTACGAGCAGTACTTC. It codes for CASSSDHYEQYF.

The V call is TRBV7-2, the J call TRBJ2-5; 10 bases align to TRBD2. The ends lost 1 base at V and 3 bases at J; junction bases unmatched: 2. There are 15 residues in the CDR3. Germline V gene sequence: CDR1 SGHTA, CDR2 FQGNSA. CDR3 DNA sequence: TGTGCCAGCAGCTTAGTTCTAGCGGGAGAAGAGACCCAGTACTTC. This translates into CASSLVLAGEETQYF.

This clone has a single count. The chain is built from TRBV30 and TRBJ2-7; 7 nucleotides line up with TRBD1. The CDR3 runs to 12 residues. CDR1 is GTSNPN and CDR2 is SVGIG in the germline V gene (reference sequence). V dropped 7 bases and J dropped 6; count of bases not matched to a gene: 9. The CDR3 nucleotides read TGTGCCTACCGGAACAGGGGAGCCGAGCAGTACTTC. Translating gives CAYRNRGAEQYF.